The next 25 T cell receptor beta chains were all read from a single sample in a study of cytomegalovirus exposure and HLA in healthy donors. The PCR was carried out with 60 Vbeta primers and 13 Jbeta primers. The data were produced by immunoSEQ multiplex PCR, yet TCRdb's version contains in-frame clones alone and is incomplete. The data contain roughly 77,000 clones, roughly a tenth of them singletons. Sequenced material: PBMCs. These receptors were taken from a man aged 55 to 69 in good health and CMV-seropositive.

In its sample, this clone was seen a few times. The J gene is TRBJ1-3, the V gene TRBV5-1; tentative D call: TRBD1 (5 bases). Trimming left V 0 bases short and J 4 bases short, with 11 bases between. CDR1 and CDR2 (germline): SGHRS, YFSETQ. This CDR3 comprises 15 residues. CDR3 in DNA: TGCGCCAGCAGCTTGGGCAGGGCGGCCGGAAACACCATATATTTT. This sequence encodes CASSLGRAAGNTIYF.

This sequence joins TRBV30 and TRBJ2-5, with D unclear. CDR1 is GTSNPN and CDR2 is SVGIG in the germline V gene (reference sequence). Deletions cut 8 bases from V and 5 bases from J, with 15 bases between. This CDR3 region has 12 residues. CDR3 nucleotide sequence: TGTGCCCGCCGAAGTGAGAGTGAGACCCAGTACTTC. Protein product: CARRSESETQYF.

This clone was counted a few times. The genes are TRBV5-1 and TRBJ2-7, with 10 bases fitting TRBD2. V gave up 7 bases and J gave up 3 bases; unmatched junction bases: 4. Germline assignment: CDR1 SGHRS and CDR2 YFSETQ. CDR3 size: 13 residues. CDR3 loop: CASASSGGYEQYF. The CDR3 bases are TGCGCCAGCGCTTCTAGCGGGGGCTACGAGCAGTACTTC.

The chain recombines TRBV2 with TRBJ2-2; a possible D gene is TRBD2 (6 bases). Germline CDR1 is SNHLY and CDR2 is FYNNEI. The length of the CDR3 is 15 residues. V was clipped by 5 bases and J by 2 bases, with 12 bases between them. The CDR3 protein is CASSYGGVNTGELFF. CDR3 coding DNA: TGTGCCAGCAGTTACGGCGGGGTTAACACCGGGGAGCTGTTTTTT.

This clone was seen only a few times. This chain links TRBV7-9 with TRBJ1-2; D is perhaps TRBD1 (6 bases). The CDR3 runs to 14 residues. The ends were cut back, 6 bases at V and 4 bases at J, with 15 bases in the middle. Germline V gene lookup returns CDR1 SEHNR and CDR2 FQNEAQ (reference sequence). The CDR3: CASSSTGSGYGYTF. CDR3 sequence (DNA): TGTGCCAGCAGTTCAACAGGGTCGGGCTATGGCTACACCTTC.

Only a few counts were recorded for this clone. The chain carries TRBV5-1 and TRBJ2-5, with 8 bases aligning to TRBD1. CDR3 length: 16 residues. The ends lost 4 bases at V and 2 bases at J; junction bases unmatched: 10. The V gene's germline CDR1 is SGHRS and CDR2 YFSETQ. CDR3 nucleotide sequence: TGCGCCAGCAGCCCCGGCCCCGGACAGGGTCAAGAGACCCAGTACTTC. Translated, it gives CASSPGPGQGQETQYF.

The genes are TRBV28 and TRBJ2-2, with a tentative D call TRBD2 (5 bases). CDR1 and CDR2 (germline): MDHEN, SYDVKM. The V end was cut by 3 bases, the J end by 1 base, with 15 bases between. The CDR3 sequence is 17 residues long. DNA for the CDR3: TGTGCCAGCAGTTTTTCAGAGGGTTGGCGGAACACCGGGGAGCTGTTTTTT. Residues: CASSFSEGWRNTGELFF.

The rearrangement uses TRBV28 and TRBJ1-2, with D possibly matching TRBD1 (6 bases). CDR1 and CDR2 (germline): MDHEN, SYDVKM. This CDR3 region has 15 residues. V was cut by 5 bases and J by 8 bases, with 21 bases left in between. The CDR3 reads CASSPAPLTGFGYTF. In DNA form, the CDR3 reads TGTGCCAGCAGTCCCGCCCCCCTTACAGGGTTCGGCTACACCTTC.

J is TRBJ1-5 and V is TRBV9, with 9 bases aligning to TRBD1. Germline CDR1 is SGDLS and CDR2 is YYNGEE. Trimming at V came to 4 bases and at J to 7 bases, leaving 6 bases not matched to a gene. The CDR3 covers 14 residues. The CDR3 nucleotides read TGTGCCAGCAGCCCAACAGGGGGCCAACAGCCCCAGCATTTT. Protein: CASSPTGGQQPQHF.

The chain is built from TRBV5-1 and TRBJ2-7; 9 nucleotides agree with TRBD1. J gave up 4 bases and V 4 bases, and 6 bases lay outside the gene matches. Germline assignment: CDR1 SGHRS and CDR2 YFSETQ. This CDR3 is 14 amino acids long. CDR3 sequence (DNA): TGCGCCAGCAGCACCGGGACAGGGAATTACGAGCAGTACTTC. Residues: CASSTGTGNYEQYF.

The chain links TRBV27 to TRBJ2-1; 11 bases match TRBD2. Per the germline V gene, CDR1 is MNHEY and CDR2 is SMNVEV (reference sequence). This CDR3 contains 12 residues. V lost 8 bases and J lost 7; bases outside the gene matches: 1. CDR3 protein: CASGLAGNEQFF. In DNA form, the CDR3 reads TGTGCCAGCGGACTAGCGGGTAATGAGCAGTTCTTC.

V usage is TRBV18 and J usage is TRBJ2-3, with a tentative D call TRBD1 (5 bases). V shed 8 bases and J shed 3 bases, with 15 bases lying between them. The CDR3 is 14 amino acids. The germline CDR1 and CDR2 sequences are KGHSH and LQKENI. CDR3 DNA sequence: TGTGCCAGCCGATATGGGGCAGGGACAGATACGCAGTATTTT. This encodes CASRYGAGTDTQYF.

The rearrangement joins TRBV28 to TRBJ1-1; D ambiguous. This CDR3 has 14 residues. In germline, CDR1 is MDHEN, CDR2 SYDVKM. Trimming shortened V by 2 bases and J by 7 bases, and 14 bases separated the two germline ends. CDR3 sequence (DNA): TGTGCCAGCAGTTTAATGGCAGCGCGGGTTGAAGCTTTCTTT. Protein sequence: CASSLMAARVEAFF. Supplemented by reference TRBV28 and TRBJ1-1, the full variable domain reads DVKVTQSSRYLVKRTGEKVFLECVQDMDHENMFWYRQDPGLGLRLIYFSYDVKMKEKGDIPEGYSVSREKKERFSLILESASTNQTSMYLCASSLMAARVEAFFGQGTRLTVV.

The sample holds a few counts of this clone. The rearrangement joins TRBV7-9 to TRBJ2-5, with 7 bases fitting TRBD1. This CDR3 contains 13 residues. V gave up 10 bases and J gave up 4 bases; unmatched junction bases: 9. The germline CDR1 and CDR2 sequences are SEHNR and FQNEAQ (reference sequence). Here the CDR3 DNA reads TGTGCCATTAGCCGAGGGGGCCCAGAGACCCAGTACTTC. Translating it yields CAISRGGPETQYF.

The CDR3 DNA reads as TGTGCCAGCAGCCTCGGTGATACGCAGTATTTT. Translating it yields CASSLGDTQYF. The chain employs TRBV4-2 and TRBJ2-3; D is unclear. In germline, CDR1 is LGHNA, CDR2 YNFKEQ. The CDR3 is 11 amino acids. V was shortened by 4 bases and J by 6 bases, with 5 bases between the two germline ends.

The CDR3 DNA follows: TGTGCCAGCAGTTTATCACAGGGGGCGGGATACGAGCAGTACGTC. Amino acid sequence: CASSLSQGAGYEQYV. V gene TRBV28 combines with J gene TRBJ2-7; 9 bases line up with TRBD1. V shed 1 base and J 4 bases; nucleotides not matched to a gene: 5. Germline values: CDR1 MDHEN, CDR2 SYDVKM. This CDR3 region has 15 residues.

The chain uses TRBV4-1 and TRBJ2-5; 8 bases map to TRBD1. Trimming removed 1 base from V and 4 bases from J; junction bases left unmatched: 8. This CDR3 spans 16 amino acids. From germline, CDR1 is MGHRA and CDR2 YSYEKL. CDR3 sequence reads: CASSQGPSQGAETQYF. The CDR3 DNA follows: TGCGCCAGCAGCCAAGGGCCCTCTCAGGGGGCAGAGACCCAGTACTTC.

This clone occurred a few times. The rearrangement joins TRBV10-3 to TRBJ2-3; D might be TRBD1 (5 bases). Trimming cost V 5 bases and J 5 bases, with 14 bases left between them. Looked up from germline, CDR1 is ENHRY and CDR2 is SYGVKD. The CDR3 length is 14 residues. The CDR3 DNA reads TGTGCCATCAGTAGGCAGGGTGTGGGAGATACGCAGTATTTT. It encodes CAISRQGVGDTQYF.

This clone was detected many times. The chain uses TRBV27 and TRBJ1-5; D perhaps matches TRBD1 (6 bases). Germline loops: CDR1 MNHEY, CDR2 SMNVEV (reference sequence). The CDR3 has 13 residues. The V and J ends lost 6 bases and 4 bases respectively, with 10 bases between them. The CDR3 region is CASRAQGNQPQHF. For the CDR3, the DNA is TGTGCCAGCAGGGCACAGGGTAATCAGCCCCAGCATTTT.

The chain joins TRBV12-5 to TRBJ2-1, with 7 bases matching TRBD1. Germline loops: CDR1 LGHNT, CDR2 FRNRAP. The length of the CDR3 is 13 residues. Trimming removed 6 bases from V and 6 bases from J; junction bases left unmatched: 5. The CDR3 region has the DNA TGTGCTAGTGGCCAGGGGGTGCCCAATGAGCAGTTCTTC. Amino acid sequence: CASGQGVPNEQFF.

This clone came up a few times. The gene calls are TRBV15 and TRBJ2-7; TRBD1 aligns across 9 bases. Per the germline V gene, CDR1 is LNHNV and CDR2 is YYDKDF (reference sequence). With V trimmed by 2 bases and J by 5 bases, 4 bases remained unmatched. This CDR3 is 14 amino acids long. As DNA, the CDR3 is TGTGCCACCAGCAGATCCAGACAGGGGGACGAGCAGTACTTC. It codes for CATSRSRQGDEQYF.

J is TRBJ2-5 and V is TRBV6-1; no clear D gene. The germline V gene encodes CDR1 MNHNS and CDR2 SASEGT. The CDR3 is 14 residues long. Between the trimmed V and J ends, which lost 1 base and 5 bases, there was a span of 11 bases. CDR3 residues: CASSEERSSETQYF. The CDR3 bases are TGTGCCAGCAGTGAAGAACGGAGTAGCGAGACCCAGTACTTC.

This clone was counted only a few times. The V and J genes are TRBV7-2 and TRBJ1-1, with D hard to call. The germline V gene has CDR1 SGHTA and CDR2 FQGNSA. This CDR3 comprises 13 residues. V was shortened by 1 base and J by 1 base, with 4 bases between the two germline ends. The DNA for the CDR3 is TGTGCCAGCAGCTTAGTAGCGAACACTGAAGCTTTCTTT. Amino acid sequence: CASSLVANTEAFF. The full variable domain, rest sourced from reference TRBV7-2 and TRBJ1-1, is GAGVSQSPSNKVTEKGKDVELRCDPISGHTALYWYRQSLGQGLEFLIYFQGNSAPDKSGLPSDRFSAERTGGSVSTLTIQRTQQEDSAVYLCASSLVANTEAFFGQGTRLTVV.

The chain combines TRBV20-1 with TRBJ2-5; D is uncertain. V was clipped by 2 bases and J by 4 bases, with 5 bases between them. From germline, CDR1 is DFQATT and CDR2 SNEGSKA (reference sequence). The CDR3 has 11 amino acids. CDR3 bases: TGCAGTGCTAGACAATCAGAGACCCAGTACTTC. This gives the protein CSARQSETQYF.

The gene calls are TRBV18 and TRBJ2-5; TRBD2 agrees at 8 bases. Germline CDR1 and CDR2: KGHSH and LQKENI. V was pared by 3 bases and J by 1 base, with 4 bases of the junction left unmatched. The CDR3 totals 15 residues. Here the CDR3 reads CASSPAAGGQETQYF. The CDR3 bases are TGTGCCAGCTCACCGGCCGCGGGGGGCCAAGAGACCCAGTACTTC.